This TCR beta chain came from a study of cytomegalovirus exposure and HLA in healthy donors. Study information: Unique TCR beta sequences numbering approximately 120 million came from about 179 million T cells in an earlier analysis.

V gave up 2 bases and J gave up 5 bases, with 19 bases separating them. CDR1 and CDR2 (germline): SGDLS, YYNGEE. This CDR3 is 16 amino acids long. Whole-study results and caveats: The authors enumerated around 150 TCR beta chains as linked to cytomegalovirus. Segments of the TCR beta V type were, in most cases, productive about 90% or about 30% of the time in an earlier analysis.

A word on this clone: Its antigen is as yet unknown.

Amplification used 60 Vbeta primers and 13 Jbeta primers. Here immunoSEQ multiplex PCR was the method, and the copy in TCRdb shows in-frame clones only, minus some. This table has 160,000 or so clones, around 80% appearing once. The V call is TRBV9, the J call TRBJ2-5, with D perhaps matching TRBD2 (7 bases). This receptor was taken from a man between 45 and 60 years old in good health and CMV-seropositive. Material: PBMCs. CDR3 residues: CASSVGGLLSGETQYF. CDR3 DNA: TGTGCCAGCAGCGTGGGGGGGCTATTATCGGGTGAGACCCAGTACTTC. Full variable domain (rest looked up from reference TRBV9 and TRBJ2-5): DSGVTQTPKHLITATGQRVTLRCSPRSGDLSVYWYQQSLDQGLQFLIQYYNGEERAKGNILERFSAQQFPDLHSELNLSSLELGDSALYFCASSVGGLLSGETQYFGPGTRLLVL.